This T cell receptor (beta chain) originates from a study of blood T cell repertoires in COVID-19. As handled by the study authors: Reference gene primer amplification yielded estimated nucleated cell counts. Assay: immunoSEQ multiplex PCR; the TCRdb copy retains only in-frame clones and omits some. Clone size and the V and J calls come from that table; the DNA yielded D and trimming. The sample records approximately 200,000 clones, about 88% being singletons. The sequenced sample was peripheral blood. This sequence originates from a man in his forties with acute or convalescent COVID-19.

This CDR3 is CASSFGKRDSNYGYTF. The CDR3 DNA reads as TGTGCCAGCAGCTTTGGCAAGAGGGACAGCAACTATGGCTACACCTTC. This chain joins TRBV7-8 and TRBJ1-2, with 7 bases fitting TRBD1. The CDR3 totals 16 residues. Per germline, CDR1 SGHVS and CDR2 FQNEAQ. J gave up 2 bases and V 3 bases, and 9 bases lay outside the gene matches.